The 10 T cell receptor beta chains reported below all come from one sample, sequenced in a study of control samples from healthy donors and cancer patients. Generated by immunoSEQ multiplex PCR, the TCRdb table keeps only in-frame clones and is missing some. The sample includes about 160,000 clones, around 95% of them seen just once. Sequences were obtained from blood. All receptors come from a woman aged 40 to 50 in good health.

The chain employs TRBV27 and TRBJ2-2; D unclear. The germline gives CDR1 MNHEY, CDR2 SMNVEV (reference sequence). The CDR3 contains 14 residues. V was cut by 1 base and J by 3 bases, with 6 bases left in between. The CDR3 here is CASSLFRDTGELFF. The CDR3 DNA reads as TGTGCCAGCAGTTTATTTAGGGACACCGGGGAGCTGTTTTTT.

The CDR3 loop reads CASSTGTSGSNEQFF. In DNA, the CDR3 is TGTGCCAGCAGCACCGGGACTAGCGGGAGCAATGAGCAGTTCTTC. This chain links TRBV25-1 with TRBJ2-1; TRBD2 agrees at 14 bases. The V gene's germline CDR1 is MGHDK and CDR2 SYGVNS. The junction had 4 bases not matched to a gene; V was cut back by 6 bases and J by 6 bases. The CDR3 is 15 residues long.

For the CDR3, the DNA is TGTGCCAGCTCACCCGACAGGGTGGTAGAAAAACTGTTTTTT. Protein: CASSPDRVVEKLFF. The chain has TRBV18 and TRBJ1-4; 7 positions agree with TRBD1. Germline V gives CDR1 KGHSH, CDR2 LQKENI. This CDR3 is built from 14 residues. V shed 3 bases and J 8 bases; nucleotides not matched to a gene: 6.

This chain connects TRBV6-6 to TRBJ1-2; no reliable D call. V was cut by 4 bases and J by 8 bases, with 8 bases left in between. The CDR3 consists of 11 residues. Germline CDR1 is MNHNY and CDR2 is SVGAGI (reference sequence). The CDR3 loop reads CASSSQGGYTF. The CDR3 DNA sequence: TGTGCCAGCAGTTCCCAAGGAGGCTACACCTTC.

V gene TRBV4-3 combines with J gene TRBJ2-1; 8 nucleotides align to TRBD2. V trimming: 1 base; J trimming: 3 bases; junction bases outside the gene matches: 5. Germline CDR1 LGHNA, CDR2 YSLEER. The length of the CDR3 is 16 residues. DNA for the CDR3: TGCGCCAGCAGCCAAGGGTTAGCGGGATTCTACAATGAGCAGTTCTTC. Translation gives CASSQGLAGFYNEQFF.

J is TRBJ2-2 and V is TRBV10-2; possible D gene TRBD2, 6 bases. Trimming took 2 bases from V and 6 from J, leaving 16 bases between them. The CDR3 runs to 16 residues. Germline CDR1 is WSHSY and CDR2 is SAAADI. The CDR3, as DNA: TGCGCCAGCAGTGAGCCTCAGTGGAGGGTATCCGGGGAGCTGTTTTTT. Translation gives CASSEPQWRVSGELFF.

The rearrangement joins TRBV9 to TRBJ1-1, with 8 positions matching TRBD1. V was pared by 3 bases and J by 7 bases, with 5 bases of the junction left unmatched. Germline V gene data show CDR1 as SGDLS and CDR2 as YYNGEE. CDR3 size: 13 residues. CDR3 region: CASSGQGRSEAFF. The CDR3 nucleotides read TGTGCCAGCAGCGGACAGGGGAGGAGTGAAGCTTTCTTT.

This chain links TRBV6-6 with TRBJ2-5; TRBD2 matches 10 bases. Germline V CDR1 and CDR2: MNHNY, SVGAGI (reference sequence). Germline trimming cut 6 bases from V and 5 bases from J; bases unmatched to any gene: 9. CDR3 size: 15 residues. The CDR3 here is CASSSTSGVSETQYF. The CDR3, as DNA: TGTGCCAGCAGCTCTACTAGCGGGGTGTCGGAGACCCAGTACTTC.

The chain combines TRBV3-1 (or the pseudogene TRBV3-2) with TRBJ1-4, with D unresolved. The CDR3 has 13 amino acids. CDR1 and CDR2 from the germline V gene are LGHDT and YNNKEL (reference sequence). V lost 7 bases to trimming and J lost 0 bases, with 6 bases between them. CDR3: CASMKTTNEKLFF. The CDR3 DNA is TGTGCCAGCATGAAGACAACTAATGAAAAACTGTTTTTT.

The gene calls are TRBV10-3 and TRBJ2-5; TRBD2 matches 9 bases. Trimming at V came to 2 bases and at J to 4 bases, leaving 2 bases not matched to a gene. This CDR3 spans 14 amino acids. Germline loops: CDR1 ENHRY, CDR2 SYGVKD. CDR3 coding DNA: TGTGCCATCAGTGAGCTAGCGGGACCAGAGACCCAGTACTTC. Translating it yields CAISELAGPETQYF.